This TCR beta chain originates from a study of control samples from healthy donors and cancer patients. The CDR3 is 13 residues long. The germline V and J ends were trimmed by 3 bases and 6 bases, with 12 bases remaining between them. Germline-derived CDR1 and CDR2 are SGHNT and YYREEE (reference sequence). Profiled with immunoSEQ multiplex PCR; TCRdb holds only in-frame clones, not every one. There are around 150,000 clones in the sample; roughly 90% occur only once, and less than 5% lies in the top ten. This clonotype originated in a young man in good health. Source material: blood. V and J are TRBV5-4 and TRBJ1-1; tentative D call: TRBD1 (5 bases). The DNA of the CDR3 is TGTGCCAGCAGCTGGGGGGGTAGGGCTGAAGCTTTCTTT. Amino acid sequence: CASSWGGRAEAFF.